Below, 7 T cell receptor beta chains from the same sample are listed, as sequenced in a study of CD8+ T cells in alopecia areata. Following extraction, RNA underwent reverse transcription to cDNA, which served as the sequencing template. Clones were sequenced by immunoSEQ multiplex PCR, and TCRdb holds only the in-frame ones, with some missing. The repertoire consists of over 150,000 clones, with roughly 56% occurring once and the leading ten covering roughly 5.3%. The sample consisted of CD8+ T cells sorted from blood. The receptors were gathered from a human donor in good health.

This chain links TRBV5-6 with TRBJ2-1; D tentatively reads TRBD1 or TRBD2 (5 bases each). Deletions cut 0 bases from V and 10 bases from J, with 8 bases between. Germline loops: CDR1 SGHDT, CDR2 YYEEEE. The CDR3 is 12 amino acids. CDR3 bases: TGTGCCAGCAGCTTGGGGGGACGGGAGCAGTTCTTC. This translates into CASSLGGREQFF.

V usage is TRBV27 and J usage is TRBJ2-2, with D unclear. The CDR3 totals 15 residues. The V gene's germline CDR1 is MNHEY and CDR2 SMNVEV (reference sequence). Trimming took off 0 bases at V and 1 base at J, with 6 bases between the two ends. CDR3 DNA sequence: TGTGCCAGCAGTTTATCTCGGCAGAACACCGGGGAGCTGTTTTTT. As protein: CASSLSRQNTGELFF.

V is TRBV27 and J is TRBJ1-1; D perhaps matches TRBD1 (5 bases). Per the germline V gene, CDR1 is MNHEY and CDR2 is SMNVEV (reference sequence). The CDR3 totals 12 residues. Trimming removed 5 bases from V and 7 bases from J, with 11 bases in between. CDR3 nucleotides: TGTGCCAGCAGTCCCTCGGGGGGTGAAGCTTTCTTT. Encoded protein: CASSPSGGEAFF.

Points on this clone: A read error is the likely source, as a far larger clone sits one nucleotide away. The chain is built from TRBV5-6 and TRBJ1-5, with D possibly matching TRBD1 (5 bases). The germline V and J ends were trimmed by 0 bases and 6 bases, with 7 bases remaining between them. Germline values: CDR1 SGHDT, CDR2 YYEEEE. CDR3 length: 13 residues. This CDR3 reads CASSLGQGQPQHF. CDR3 nucleotides: TGTGCCAGCAGCTTGGGGCAGGGTCAGCCCCAGCATTTT.

The rearrangement links TRBV2 to TRBJ1-5; 7 positions match TRBD1. This CDR3 contains 14 residues. The germline gives CDR1 SNHLY, CDR2 FYNNEI. V was clipped by 4 bases and J by 5 bases; unmatched bases: 5. CDR3 sequence: CASSGGQSYQPQHF. The CDR3 coding sequence is TGTGCCAGCAGTGGGGGACAGTCCTATCAGCCCCAGCATTTT.

This clone has just a few counts. The chain employs TRBV29-1 and TRBJ1-1; no reliable D call. The CDR3 spans 14 residues. Germline assignment: CDR1 SQVTM and CDR2 ANQGSEA. Between the trimmed V and J ends, which lost 6 bases and 3 bases, there was a span of 17 bases. DNA for the CDR3: TGCAGCGTCGTGATGGTTTTAGACCACACTGAAGCTTTCTTT. It codes for CSVVMVLDHTEAFF.

This rearrangement joins TRBV4-2 to TRBJ2-7, with a possible D match to TRBD2 (5 bases). In germline, CDR1 is LGHNA, CDR2 YNFKEQ. The CDR3 sequence is 17 residues long. The germline V and J ends were trimmed by 1 base and 1 base, with 17 bases remaining between them. The CDR3 is CASSQGARVEVSYEQYF. CDR3 DNA: TGTGCCAGCAGCCAAGGAGCGAGGGTTGAGGTGTCCTACGAGCAGTACTTC.